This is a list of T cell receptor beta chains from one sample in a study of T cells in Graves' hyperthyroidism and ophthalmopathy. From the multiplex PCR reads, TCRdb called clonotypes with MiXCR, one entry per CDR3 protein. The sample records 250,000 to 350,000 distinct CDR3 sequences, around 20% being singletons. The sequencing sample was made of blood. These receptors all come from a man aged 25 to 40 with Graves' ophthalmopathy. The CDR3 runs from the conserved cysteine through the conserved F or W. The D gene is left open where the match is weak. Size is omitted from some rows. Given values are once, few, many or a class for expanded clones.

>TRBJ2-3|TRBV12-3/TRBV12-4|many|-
TGTGCCAGCAGTTCACGGGACTTCACAGATACGCAGTATTTT
CASSSRDFTDTQYF
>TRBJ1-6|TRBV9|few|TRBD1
TGTGCCAGCAGCTCCGAGGGACAGCTTAATTCACCCCTCCACTTT
CASSSEGQLNSPLHF
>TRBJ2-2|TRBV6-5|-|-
TGTGCCAGCAGTTACATTATCGGGGAGCTGTTTTTT
CASSYIIGELFF
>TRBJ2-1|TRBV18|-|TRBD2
TGTGCCAGCTCACCTCGCGGGGTAGCGGGAGAATATGAGCAGTTCTTC
CASSPRGVAGEYEQFF
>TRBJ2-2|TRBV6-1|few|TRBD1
TGTGCCAGCACTGGGACAGGGTATACCGGGGAGCTGTTTTTT
CASTGTGYTGELFF
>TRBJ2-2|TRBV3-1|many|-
TGTGCCAGTGCTCGGGGTGGTAGAACCGGGGAGCTGTTTTTT
CASARGGRTGELFF
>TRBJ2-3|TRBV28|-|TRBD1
TGTGCCAGCAGTTTAGTACTTGGGACAGGGAAAGCAGATACGCAGTATTTT
CASSLVLGTGKADTQYF
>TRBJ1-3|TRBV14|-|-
TGTGCCAGCAGCCAAGATGGGCAAGGGGATAGCACCATATATTTT
CASSQDGQGDSTIYF
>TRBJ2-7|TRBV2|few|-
TGTGCCAGCAGTGAGTGGGCTGTTTCCTACGAGCAGTACTTC
CASSEWAVSYEQYF
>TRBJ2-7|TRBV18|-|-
TGTGCCAGCTCCTGGGGAAGCCCCAACTCCTACGAGCAGTACTTC
CASSWGSPNSYEQYF
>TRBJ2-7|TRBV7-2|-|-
TGTGCCAGCAGCTTAGGCCCCGGGCCATCATACGAGCAGTACTTC
CASSLGPGPSYEQYF
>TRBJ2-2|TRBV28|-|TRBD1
TGTGCCAGCAGAGGGCAGGGGGCGACTAACACCGGGGAGCTGTTTTTT
CASRGQGATNTGELFF
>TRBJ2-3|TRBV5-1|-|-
TGCGCCAGCAGCTTGGAAGGCAACTGGGGAGATACGCAGTATTTT
CASSLEGNWGDTQYF
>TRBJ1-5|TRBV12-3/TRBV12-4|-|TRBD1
TGTGCCAGCAGGGCGGGGGACAGGGTAGGCAATCAGCCCCAGCATTTT
CASRAGDRVGNQPQHF
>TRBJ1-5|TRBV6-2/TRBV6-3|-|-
TGTGCCACCCGGAGGGACACCTCTAGCAATCAGCCCCAGCATTTT
CATRRDTSSNQPQHF
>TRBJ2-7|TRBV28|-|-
TGTGCCAGCACGTCGGGGCACAGCTACGAGCAGTACTTC
CASTSGHSYEQYF
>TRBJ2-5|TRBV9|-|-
TGTGCCAGCAGCGCTCGGCCTAGTCCTTTAAAAGGTGGAGAGACCCAGTACTTC
CASSARPSPLKGGETQYF
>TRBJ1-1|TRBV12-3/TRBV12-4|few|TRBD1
TGTGCCAGCAGCGACCGGGACAGAAGGACTGAAGCTTTCTTT
CASSDRDRRTEAFF
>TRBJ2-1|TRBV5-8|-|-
TGTGCCAGCAGCTCCTCCAAGGGGGGCTCCTACAATGAGCAGTTCTTC
CASSSSKGGSYNEQFF
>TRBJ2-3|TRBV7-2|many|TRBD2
TGTGCCAGCAGCTTACCGAGCGGGAGTCAAAGTACGCAGTATTTT
CASSLPSGSQSTQYF
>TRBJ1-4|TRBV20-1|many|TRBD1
TGCAGTGCCCCGACGAGACAGGGAGGGAAACTGTTTTTT
CSAPTRQGGKLFF
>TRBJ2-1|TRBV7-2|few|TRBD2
TGTGCCAGCAGCTGGAGCGGGGGTAGCTCCTACAATGAGCAGTTCTTC
CASSWSGGSSYNEQFF
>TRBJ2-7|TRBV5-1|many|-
TGCGCCAGCAGCTTTTCCGGGAGTACCTACGAGCAGTACTTC
CASSFSGSTYEQYF
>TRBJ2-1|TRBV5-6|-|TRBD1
TGTGCCAGCAGCCTCGGGACAGGGAGCTCCTACAATGAGCAGTTCTTC
CASSLGTGSSYNEQFF
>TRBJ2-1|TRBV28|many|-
TGTGCCAGCAGTTTACCCACAGACGGTTCCTACAATGAGCAGTTCTTC
CASSLPTDGSYNEQFF
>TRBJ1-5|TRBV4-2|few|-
TGTGCCAGCAGCCAAGATTGGGGGGCAAACAATCAGCCCCAGCATTTT
CASSQDWGANNQPQHF
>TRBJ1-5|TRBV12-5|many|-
TGTGCTAGTGGCCTACAACGGGGGGGGTACCAGAGCAATCAGCCCCAGCATTTT
CASGLQRGGYQSNQPQHF
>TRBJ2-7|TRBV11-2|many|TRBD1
TGTGCCAGCAGCCCTGGACAGGGGGCGTCCTACGAGCAGTACTTC
CASSPGQGASYEQYF
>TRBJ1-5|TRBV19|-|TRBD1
TGTGCCAGTAGTAGGACAGGGGGAATTTATAGCAATCAGCCCCAGCATTTT
CASSRTGGIYSNQPQHF
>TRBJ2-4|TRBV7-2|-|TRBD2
TGTGCCAGCAGGGGACTAGCGGGCCCCATTCAGTACTTC
CASRGLAGPIQYF
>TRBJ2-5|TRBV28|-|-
TGTGCCAGCAGACCACAGGGTTTGGGGGCCCAAGAGACCCAGTACTTC
CASRPQGLGAQETQYF
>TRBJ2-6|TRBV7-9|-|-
TGTGCCAGCAGCATTTGGGGGGGACAGGCAAACCCTGGGGCCAACGTCCTGACTTTC
CASSIWGGQANPGANVLTF
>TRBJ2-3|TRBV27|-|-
TGTGCCAGCAGTTACTACAGCACAGATACGCAGTATTTT
CASSYYSTDTQYF
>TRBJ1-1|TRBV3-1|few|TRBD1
TGTGCCAGCAGCCTAGGACAGGGCTTATTGGGGACTGAAGCTTTCTTT
CASSLGQGLLGTEAFF
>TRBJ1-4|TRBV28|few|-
TGTGCCAGCAGTTGGAGGGTTTCTGAAAAACTGTTTTTT
CASSWRVSEKLFF
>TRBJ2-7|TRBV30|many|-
TGTGCCTGGAGTCCCTACAAAGGGGTAGTCCGCCGGAGGTCCTACGAGCAGTACTTC
CAWSPYKGVVRRRSYEQYF
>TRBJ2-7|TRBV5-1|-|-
TGCGCCAGCAGCTTGCGAGCGTGGGGCGAGCAGTACTTC
CASSLRAWGEQYF